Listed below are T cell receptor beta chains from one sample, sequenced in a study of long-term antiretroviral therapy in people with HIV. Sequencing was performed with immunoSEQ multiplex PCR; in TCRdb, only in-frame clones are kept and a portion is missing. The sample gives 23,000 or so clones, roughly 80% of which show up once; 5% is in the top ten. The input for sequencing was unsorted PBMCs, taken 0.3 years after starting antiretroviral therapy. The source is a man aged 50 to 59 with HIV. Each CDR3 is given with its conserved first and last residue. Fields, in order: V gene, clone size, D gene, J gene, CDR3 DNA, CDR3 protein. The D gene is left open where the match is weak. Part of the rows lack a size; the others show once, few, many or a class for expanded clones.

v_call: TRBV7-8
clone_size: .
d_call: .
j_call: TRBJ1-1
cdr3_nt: TGTGCCAGCAGCTTAGTTGGGGGTCAGGGAGAAGCTTTCTTT
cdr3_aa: CASSLVGGQGEAFF

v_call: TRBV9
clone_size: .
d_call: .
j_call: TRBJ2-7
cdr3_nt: TGTGCCAGCAGCGCTCCAACAGGGGAGTCTAGCGGACTCTACGAGCAGTACTTC
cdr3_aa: CASSAPTGESSGLYEQYF

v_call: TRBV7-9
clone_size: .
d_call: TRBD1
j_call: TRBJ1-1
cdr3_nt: TGTGCCAGCAGCTTAATGCCGGGCCAGGGGGCCGACACTGAAGCTTTCTTT
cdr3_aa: CASSLMPGQGADTEAFF

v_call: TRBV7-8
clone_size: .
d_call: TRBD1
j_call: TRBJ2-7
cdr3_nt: TGTGCCAGCAGCTTAGGGGGGACAGGCAAATACGAGCAGTACTTC
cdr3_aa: CASSLGGTGKYEQYF

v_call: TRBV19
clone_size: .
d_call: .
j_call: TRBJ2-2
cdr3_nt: TGTGCCAGTAGTACTACAGGGATCAGGTCTGGGGAGCTGTTTTTT
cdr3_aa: CASSTTGIRSGELFF

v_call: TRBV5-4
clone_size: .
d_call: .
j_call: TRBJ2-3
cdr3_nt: TGTGCCAGCAGCGCGGGACAGAGCACAGATACGCAGTATTTT
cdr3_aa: CASSAGQSTDTQYF

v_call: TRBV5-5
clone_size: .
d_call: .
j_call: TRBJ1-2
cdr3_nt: TGTGCCAGCAGCTTGCAGGGTAGGTCATCTGGCTACACCTTC
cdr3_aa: CASSLQGRSSGYTF

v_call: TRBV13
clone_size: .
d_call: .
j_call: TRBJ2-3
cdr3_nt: TGTGCCAGCAGCTTAAGCCGACTAGTAACCCGCACAGATACGCAGTATTTT
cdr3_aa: CASSLSRLVTRTDTQYF

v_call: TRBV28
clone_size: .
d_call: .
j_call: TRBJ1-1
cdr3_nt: TGTGCCAGCAGGAACACTGAAGCTTTCTTT
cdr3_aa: CASRNTEAFF

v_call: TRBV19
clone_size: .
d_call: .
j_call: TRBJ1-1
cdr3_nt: TGTGCCAGTAGTATTCTCAGACTTAAGACAAGCACTGAAGCTTTCTTT
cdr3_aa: CASSILRLKTSTEAFF

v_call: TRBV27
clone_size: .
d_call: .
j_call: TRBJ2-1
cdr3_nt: TGTGCCAGCAGTTTAACGGGAGTGGGCAATGAGCAGTTCTTC
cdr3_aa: CASSLTGVGNEQFF

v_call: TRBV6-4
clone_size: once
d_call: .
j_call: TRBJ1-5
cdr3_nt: TGTGCCAGCAGTTCCTATCCTAGAGGGACCCAGCATTTT
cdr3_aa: CASSSYPRGTQHF

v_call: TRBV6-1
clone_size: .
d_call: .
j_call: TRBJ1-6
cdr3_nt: TGTGCCAGCAGTGAAGAGGGGGGCTCTTCACCCCTCCACTTT
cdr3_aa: CASSEEGGSSPLHF

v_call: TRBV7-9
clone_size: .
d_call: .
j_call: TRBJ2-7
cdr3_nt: TGTGCCAGCAGCCAGGGGACCTTCTACGAGCAGTACTTC
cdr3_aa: CASSQGTFYEQYF

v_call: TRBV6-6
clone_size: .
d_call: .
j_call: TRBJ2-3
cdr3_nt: TGTGCCAGCAGCGACACAGGAGGGTCAGATACGCAGTATTTT
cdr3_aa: CASSDTGGSDTQYF

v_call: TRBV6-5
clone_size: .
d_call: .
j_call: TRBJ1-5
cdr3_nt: TGTGCCAGCAATGGCAGCAATCAGCCCCAGCATTTT
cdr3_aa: CASNGSNQPQHF

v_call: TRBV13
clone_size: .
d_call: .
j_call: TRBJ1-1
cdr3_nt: TGTGCCAGCAGCAAGGCCGGCATGAACACTGAAGCTTTCTTT
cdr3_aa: CASSKAGMNTEAFF

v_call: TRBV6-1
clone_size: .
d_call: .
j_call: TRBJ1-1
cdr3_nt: TGTGCCAGCAGTGAAGCTAGCGGGGGTAACACTGAAGCTTTCTTT
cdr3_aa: CASSEASGGNTEAFF

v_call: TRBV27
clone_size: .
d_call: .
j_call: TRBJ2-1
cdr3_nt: TGTGCCAGCGCAGGGGATAATGAGCAGTTCTTC
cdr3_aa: CASAGDNEQFF

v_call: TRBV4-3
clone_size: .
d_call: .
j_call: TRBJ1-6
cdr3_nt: TGCGCCAGCAGTCAGGGTAATTCACCCCTCCACTTT
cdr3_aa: CASSQGNSPLHF

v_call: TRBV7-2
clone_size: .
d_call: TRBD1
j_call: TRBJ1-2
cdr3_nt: TGTGCCAGCAGCGAAGGGGGACAGATTCTAGGGTACACCTTC
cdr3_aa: CASSEGGQILGYTF

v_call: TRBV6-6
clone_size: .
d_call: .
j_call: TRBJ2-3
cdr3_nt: TGTGCCAGCAGTACCAACACAGATACGCAGTATTTT
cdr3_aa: CASSTNTDTQYF

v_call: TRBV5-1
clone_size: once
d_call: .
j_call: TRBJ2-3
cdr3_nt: TGCGCCAGCAGCTTAGAACTGGGGGGAAGCACAGATACGCAGTATTTT
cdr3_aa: CASSLELGGSTDTQYF

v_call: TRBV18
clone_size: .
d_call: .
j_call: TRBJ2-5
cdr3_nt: TGTGCCAGCTCACCGGAGGCGGAAGAGACCCAGTACTTC
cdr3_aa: CASSPEAEETQYF

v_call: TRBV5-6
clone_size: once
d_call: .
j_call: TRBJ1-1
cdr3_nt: TGTGCCAGCAGCCTGTGGGGGGGACGGATGAGGACTGAAGCTTTCTTT
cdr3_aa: CASSLWGGRMRTEAFF

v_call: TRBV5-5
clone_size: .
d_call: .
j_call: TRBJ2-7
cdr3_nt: TGTGCCAGCAGAACGACTCGGGAGACCTACGAGCAGTACTTC
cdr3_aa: CASRTTRETYEQYF

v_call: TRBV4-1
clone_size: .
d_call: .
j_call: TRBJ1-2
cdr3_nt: TGCGCCAGCAGCCAACGTACCGGGAGCCCTAACTATGGCTACACCTTC
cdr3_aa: CASSQRTGSPNYGYTF

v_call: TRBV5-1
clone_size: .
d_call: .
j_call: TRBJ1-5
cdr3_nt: TGCGCCAGCAGCTGGTTCGGGGGAGATCAGCCCCAGCATTTT
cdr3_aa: CASSWFGGDQPQHF

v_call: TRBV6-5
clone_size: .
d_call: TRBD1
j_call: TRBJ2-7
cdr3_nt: TGTGCCAGCAGTTACGGGACAGGGCCCTCCTACGAGCAGTACTTC
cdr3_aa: CASSYGTGPSYEQYF

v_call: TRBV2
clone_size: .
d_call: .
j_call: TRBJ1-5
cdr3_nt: TGTGCCAGCAGTGAAAGGGCCCCTCCGTTCTATAGCAATCAGCCCCAGCATTTT
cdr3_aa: CASSERAPPFYSNQPQHF

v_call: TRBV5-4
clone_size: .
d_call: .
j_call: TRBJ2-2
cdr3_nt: TGTGCCAGCTACCCAGGGCCGAACACCGGGGAGCTGTTTTTT
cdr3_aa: CASYPGPNTGELFF

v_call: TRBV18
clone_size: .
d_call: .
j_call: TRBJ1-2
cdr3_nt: TGTGCCAGCTCACCAGATAGGGGAAACAACTATGGCTACACCTTC
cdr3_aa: CASSPDRGNNYGYTF

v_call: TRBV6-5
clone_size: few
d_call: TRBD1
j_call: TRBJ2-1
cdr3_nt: TGTGCCAGCAGTTCAGATCCGGGACAGAACAATGAGCAGTTCTTC
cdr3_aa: CASSSDPGQNNEQFF

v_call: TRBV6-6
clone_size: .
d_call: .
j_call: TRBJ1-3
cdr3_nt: TGTGCCAGCAGTTACGCCTCATACTCTGGAAACACCATATATTTT
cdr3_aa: CASSYASYSGNTIYF

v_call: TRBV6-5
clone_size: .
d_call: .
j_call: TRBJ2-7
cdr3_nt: TGTGCCAGCAGTTATTCGGAGAGTAGCTCCTACGAGCAGTACTTC
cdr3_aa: CASSYSESSSYEQYF

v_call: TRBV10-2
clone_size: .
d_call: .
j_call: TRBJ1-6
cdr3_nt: TGCGCCAGCAGTGATTTACTGACAGGTTCTAATTCACCCCTCCACTTT
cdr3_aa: CASSDLLTGSNSPLHF

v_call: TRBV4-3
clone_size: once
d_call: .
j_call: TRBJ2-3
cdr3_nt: TGCGCCAGCAGCCAACGATTTGGGGGCGGGTCAGATACGCAGTATTTT
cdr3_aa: CASSQRFGGGSDTQYF

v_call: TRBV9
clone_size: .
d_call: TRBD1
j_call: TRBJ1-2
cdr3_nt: TGTGCCAGCAGCGTAGGGGACAGGGGCCTCTATGGCTACACCTTC
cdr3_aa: CASSVGDRGLYGYTF

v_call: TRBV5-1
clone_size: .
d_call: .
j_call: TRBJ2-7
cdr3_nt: TGCGCCAGCAGCGACTACCGGGACGGAGTTTCCTACGAGCAGTACTTC
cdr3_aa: CASSDYRDGVSYEQYF

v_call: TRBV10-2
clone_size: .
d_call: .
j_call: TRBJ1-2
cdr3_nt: TGCGCCAGCAGTGAAGGGTCAGGCTACACCTTC
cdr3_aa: CASSEGSGYTF

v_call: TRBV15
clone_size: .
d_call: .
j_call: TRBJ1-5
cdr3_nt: TGTGCCACCAGCAGAGGGGGAGGGAGAAGGAATCAGCCCCAGCATTTT
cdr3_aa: CATSRGGGRRNQPQHF

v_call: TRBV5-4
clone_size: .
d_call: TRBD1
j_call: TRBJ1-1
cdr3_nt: TGTGCCAGCAGCGGGGACAGTTGGCCGAACACTGAAGCTTTCTTT
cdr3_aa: CASSGDSWPNTEAFF

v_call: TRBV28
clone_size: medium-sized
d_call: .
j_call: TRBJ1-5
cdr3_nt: TGTGCCAGCAGTTTATTGTGGCGGCATAGCAATCAGCCCCAGCATTTT
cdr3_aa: CASSLLWRHSNQPQHF

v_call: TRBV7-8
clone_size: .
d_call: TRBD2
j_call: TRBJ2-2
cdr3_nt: TGTGCCAGCAGCTGGGGACTATACACCGGGGAGCTGTTTTTT
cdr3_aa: CASSWGLYTGELFF

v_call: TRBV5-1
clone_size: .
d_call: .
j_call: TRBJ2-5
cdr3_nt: TGCGCCAGCAGCTTGGAAAGGGCGCCACAAGAGACCCAGTACTTC
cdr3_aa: CASSLERAPQETQYF

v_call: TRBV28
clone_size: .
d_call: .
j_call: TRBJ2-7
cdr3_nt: TGTGCCAGCAGTTGGGGGGCATCAACCTACGAGCAGTACTTC
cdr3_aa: CASSWGASTYEQYF